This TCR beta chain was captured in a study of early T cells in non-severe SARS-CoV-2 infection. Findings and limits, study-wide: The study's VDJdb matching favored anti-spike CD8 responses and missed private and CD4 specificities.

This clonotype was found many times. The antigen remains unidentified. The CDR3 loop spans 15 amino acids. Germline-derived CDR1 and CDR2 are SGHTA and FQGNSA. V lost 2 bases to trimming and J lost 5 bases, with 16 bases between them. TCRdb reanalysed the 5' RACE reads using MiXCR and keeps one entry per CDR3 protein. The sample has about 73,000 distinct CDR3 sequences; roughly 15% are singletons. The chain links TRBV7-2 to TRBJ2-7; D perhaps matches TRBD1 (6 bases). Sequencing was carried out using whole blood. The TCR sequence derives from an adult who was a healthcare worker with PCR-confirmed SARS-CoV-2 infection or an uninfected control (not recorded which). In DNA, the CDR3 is TGTGCCAGCAGCTTATTGGGGGACATCCGCCACGAGCAGTACTTC. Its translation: CASSLLGDIRHEQYF.